This is a list of T cell receptor beta chains from one sample in a study of blood T cell repertoires in COVID-19. TCRdb's copy holds only in-frame clones and misses some; the assay was immunoSEQ multiplex PCR. The sample carries around 250,000 clones, more than 70% recorded once. The sequenced sample was peripheral blood. The source is a woman aged 18-29 years with acute or convalescent COVID-19. The CDR3 runs from the conserved cysteine through the conserved F or W. A D gene is named only where the DNA matches it firmly. For some rows the clone size is stated as once, few or many, or as a class when expanded; others skip it.

d_call: TRBD2
v_call: TRBV4-3
j_call: TRBJ2-3
clone_size: .
cdr3_aa: CASSQDRAGGPWDTQYF
cdr3_nt: TGCGCCAGCAGCCAAGATAGGGCGGGAGGGCCATGGGATACGCAGTATTTT

d_call: TRBD1
v_call: TRBV5-6
j_call: TRBJ1-2
clone_size: .
cdr3_aa: CASRGTVNYGYTF
cdr3_nt: TGTGCCAGCAGGGGGACAGTAAACTATGGCTACACCTTC

d_call: TRBD1
v_call: TRBV6-5
j_call: TRBJ1-1
clone_size: .
cdr3_aa: CASSFRTGAPEAFF
cdr3_nt: TGTGCCAGCAGTTTCAGGACAGGGGCCCCTGAAGCTTTCTTT

d_call: .
v_call: TRBV4-3
j_call: TRBJ2-3
clone_size: .
cdr3_aa: CASSQARGDTQYF
cdr3_nt: TGCGCCAGCAGCCAAGCCCGGGGAGATACGCAGTATTTT

d_call: TRBD1
v_call: TRBV29-1
j_call: TRBJ1-5
clone_size: once
cdr3_aa: CSAGETGRQPQHF
cdr3_nt: TGCAGCGCGGGAGAGACAGGGCGGCAGCCCCAGCATTTT

d_call: .
v_call: TRBV5-1
j_call: TRBJ2-2
clone_size: .
cdr3_aa: CASSLSPGIVTGELFF
cdr3_nt: TGCGCCAGCAGCTTGTCTCCGGGGATAGTCACCGGGGAGCTGTTTTTT

d_call: TRBD1
v_call: TRBV18
j_call: TRBJ1-5
clone_size: .
cdr3_aa: CASSPRTGNDQPQHF
cdr3_nt: TGTGCCAGCTCACCCCGGACAGGGAATGATCAGCCCCAGCATTTT

d_call: .
v_call: TRBV29-1
j_call: TRBJ1-1
clone_size: .
cdr3_aa: CSVVSSTEAFF
cdr3_nt: TGCAGCGTTGTCTCGAGTACTGAAGCTTTCTTT

d_call: .
v_call: TRBV7-2
j_call: TRBJ2-2
clone_size: .
cdr3_aa: CASSSAGRALTGELFF
cdr3_nt: TGTGCCAGCAGCTCCGCCGGGCGGGCCCTCACCGGGGAGCTGTTTTTT

d_call: TRBD1
v_call: TRBV29-1
j_call: TRBJ1-1
clone_size: .
cdr3_aa: CSADRGITEAFF
cdr3_nt: TGCAGCGCCGACAGGGGGATCACTGAAGCTTTCTTT

d_call: TRBD2
v_call: TRBV20-1
j_call: TRBJ2-1
clone_size: .
cdr3_aa: CSASYGGNYNEQFF
cdr3_nt: TGCAGTGCTAGTTACGGGGGGAATTACAATGAGCAGTTCTTC

d_call: TRBD2
v_call: TRBV25-1
j_call: TRBJ2-2
clone_size: few
cdr3_aa: CASSPRGGRTTGELFF
cdr3_nt: TGTGCCAGCAGCCCCCGGGGGGGAAGGACCACCGGGGAGCTGTTTTTT

d_call: .
v_call: TRBV6-1
j_call: TRBJ1-6
clone_size: .
cdr3_aa: CASSAGGVSYNSPLHF
cdr3_nt: TGTGCCAGCAGTGCGGGCGGGGTCTCCTATAATTCACCCCTCCACTTT

d_call: .
v_call: TRBV29-1
j_call: TRBJ2-5
clone_size: .
cdr3_aa: CSVDSSHPQETQYF
cdr3_nt: TGCAGCGTTGATAGTTCCCACCCACAAGAGACCCAGTACTTC

d_call: .
v_call: TRBV28
j_call: TRBJ1-6
clone_size: few
cdr3_aa: CASSLEEGIGHNSPLHF
cdr3_nt: TGTGCCAGCAGCTTAGAGGAGGGGATTGGGCATAATTCACCCCTCCACTTT

d_call: .
v_call: TRBV19
j_call: TRBJ1-2
clone_size: few
cdr3_aa: CASSSRGQLYGYTF
cdr3_nt: TGTGCCAGTAGTAGCCGTGGGCAGCTCTATGGCTACACCTTC

d_call: TRBD2
v_call: TRBV11-2
j_call: TRBJ2-3
clone_size: .
cdr3_aa: CASSLGLAGDVTQYF
cdr3_nt: TGTGCCAGCAGCTTGGGCCTAGCGGGAGACGTTACGCAGTATTTT

d_call: .
v_call: TRBV6-5
j_call: TRBJ1-2
clone_size: .
cdr3_aa: CASSYAWQGYGYTF
cdr3_nt: TGTGCCAGCAGTTACGCGTGGCAGGGCTATGGCTACACCTTC

d_call: .
v_call: TRBV10-3
j_call: TRBJ2-3
clone_size: .
cdr3_aa: CAISTSGTTDTQYF
cdr3_nt: TGTGCCATCAGTACGAGCGGAACCACAGATACGCAGTATTTT